Only a few counts were recorded for the clone carrying this T cell receptor (beta chain). The target antigen is unknown. This sample was included in a study of cytomegalovirus exposure and HLA in healthy donors. Turning to the study itself: In a previous analysis, 110 million or so unique TCR beta sequences were found from 150 million to 200 million T cells. Study conclusions and caveats: Cytomegalovirus-associated status was assigned to about 150 TCR beta chains. The study reported that TCR beta sequences accurately predicted HLA-A and HLA-B alleles in most subjects.

This PCR relied on a set of 60 Vbeta primers and 13 Jbeta primers. Original data processing: Among the unique TCR beta chains that a later analysis counted, about 81 million in all, 10 million to 14 million were shared. Sequencing was performed with immunoSEQ multiplex PCR; in TCRdb, only in-frame clones are kept and a portion is missing. For V, J and clone size, that table is used; D and trimming come from the DNA. The data contain approximately 170,000 clones, approximately 80% of them singletons. The source is a woman between 40 and 50 years old in good health and CMV-seropositive. The source material was PBMCs.

CDR3 bases: TGTGCCAGCAGCTTCAGTCAGGGAGGGGAGCTGTTTTTT. Translation: CASSFSQGGELFF. This chain links TRBV5-5 with TRBJ2-2, with D perhaps matching TRBD1 (5 bases). Germline V gene data show CDR1 as SGHKS and CDR2 as YYEKEE (reference sequence). V was shortened by 2 bases and J by 8 bases, with 10 bases between the two germline ends. The CDR3 runs 13 residues.